The 29 T cell receptor beta chains below come from one sample, sequenced in a study of cytomegalovirus exposure and HLA in healthy donors. PCR was performed using 60 Vbeta and 13 Jbeta primers. The assay was immunoSEQ multiplex PCR, and TCRdb's table has in-frame clones only and misses some. The data show some 130,000 clones, around 84% seen once. Sequencing was carried out using PBMCs. The receptors come from a woman aged 25-40 years in good health and CMV-seropositive.

This sequence joins TRBV6-1 and TRBJ1-4; D is undetermined. The CDR3 runs 13 residues. CDR1 is MNHNS and CDR2 is SASEGT in the germline V gene. V lost 1 base and J lost 7, with 7 bases in between. The CDR3, as DNA: TGTGCCAGCAGTGAAGGAGGGAGTGAAAAACTGTTTTTT. Its translation: CASSEGGSEKLFF.

The CDR3 sequence is CASSFGVGTRDYGYTF. The CDR3, as DNA: TGTGCCAGCTCGTTCGGTGTCGGTACGAGGGACTATGGCTACACCTTC. The V and J genes are TRBV18 and TRBJ1-2, with unresolved D. From germline, CDR1 is KGHSH and CDR2 LQKENI. This CDR3 has 16 residues. V was pared by 6 bases and J by 3 bases, with 20 bases between.

The V gene is TRBV5-6, the J gene TRBJ2-1; 12 bases are a match to TRBD2. The CDR3 loop spans 15 amino acids. The germline V gene encodes CDR1 SGHDT and CDR2 YYEEEE. The ends lost 4 bases at V and 8 bases at J; junction bases unmatched: 7. The CDR3 sequence is CASSPPSGGAYEQFF. For the CDR3, the DNA is TGTGCCAGCAGCCCTCCTAGCGGGGGGGCTTATGAGCAGTTCTTC.

The chain couples TRBV6-6 to TRBJ1-3, with D perhaps matching TRBD1 (6 bases). CDR1 MNHNY and CDR2 SVGAGI come from the germline V gene (reference sequence). The V and J ends lost 6 bases and 3 bases respectively, with 12 bases between them. The CDR3 totals 14 residues. The CDR3 protein is CASSLDRSGNTIYF. CDR3 nucleotide sequence: TGTGCCAGCAGCCTCGACAGGAGTGGAAACACCATATATTTT.

The rearrangement links TRBV28 to TRBJ1-1; D unclear. V was shortened by 3 bases and J by 6 bases, with 5 bases between the two germline ends. CDR1 and CDR2 from the germline V gene are MDHEN and SYDVKM. The CDR3 is made up of 11 amino acids. CDR3 in amino acids: CASSFLAEAFF. The CDR3 nucleotides are TGTGCCAGCAGTTTTTTAGCTGAAGCTTTCTTT.

The gene calls are TRBV20-1 and TRBJ2-1, with a tentative D call TRBD2 (5 bases). CDR1 is DFQATT, CDR2 SNEGSKA, per germline (reference sequence). The CDR3 is made up of 11 amino acids. Trimming took 4 bases from V and 9 from J, leaving 10 bases between them. As DNA, the CDR3 is TGCAGTGCTACTCTCCGGGGTGAGCAGTTCTTC. Its protein is CSATLRGEQFF.

This chain uses TRBV4-1 with TRBJ1-2; a possible D gene is TRBD1 (5 bases). The CDR3 loop spans 15 amino acids. With 1 base removed from V and 8 bases from J, the gap between germline ends came to 17 bases. The germline gives CDR1 MGHRA, CDR2 YSYEKL. The CDR3 protein is CASSQAGEGPAGYTF. In DNA, the CDR3 is TGCGCCAGCAGCCAAGCCGGGGAGGGACCGGCGGGCTACACCTTC.

The chain couples TRBV19 to TRBJ2-5; D may be TRBD1 (5 bases). This CDR3 contains 15 residues. Trimming left V 1 base short and J 5 bases short, with 14 bases between. Germline V lookup: CDR1 LNHDA, CDR2 SQIVND (reference sequence). CDR3 sequence (DNA): TGTGCCAGTAGTATAGCGGTGGATAAGGGGGAGACCCAGTACTTC. As protein: CASSIAVDKGETQYF. The full variable domain, rest sourced from reference TRBV19 and TRBJ2-5, is DGGITQSPKYLFRKEGQNVTLSCEQNLNHDAMYWYRQDPGQGLRLIYYSQIVNDFQKGDIAEGYSVSREKKESFPLTVTSAQKNPTAFYLCASSIAVDKGETQYFGPGTRLLVL.

CDR3 residues: CASRRSVSDRRNSPLHF. The CDR3 bases are TGTGCCAGCAGGCGATCGGTATCGGACAGGAGAAATTCACCCCTCCACTTT. The chain links TRBV28 to TRBJ1-6; 7 bases align to TRBD1. Germline CDR1 reads MDHEN; CDR2 reads SYDVKM. V was pared by 6 bases and J by 7 bases, with 15 bases of the junction left unmatched. CDR3 length equals 17 residues.

The V and J genes are TRBV6-1 and TRBJ1-2; 10 bases match TRBD1. Germline V CDR1 and CDR2: MNHNS, SASEGT. V dropped 2 bases and J dropped 6; count of bases not matched to a gene: 3. The CDR3 length is 14 residues. DNA of the CDR3: TGTGCCAGCAGTGAAAGGGGGACAGGGGATGGCTACACCTTC. Translated: CASSERGTGDGYTF.

The chain employs TRBV14 and TRBJ1-5; 9 bases map to TRBD1. The CDR3 consists of 17 residues. Germline values: CDR1 SGHDN, CDR2 FVKESK. The J segment lost 0 bases and the V segment lost 4 bases, leaving 7 bases of the junction unmatched. The CDR3 coding sequence is TGTGCCAGCAGCCCCGAACAGGGGGCGCATAGCAATCAGCCCCAGCATTTT. It encodes CASSPEQGAHSNQPQHF.

The gene calls are TRBV6-5 and TRBJ1-5, with TRBD1 identical over 7 bases. This CDR3 is built from 15 residues. Germline CDR1 is MNHEY and CDR2 is SVGAGI. Unmatched junction bases numbered 5, after V lost 5 bases and J lost 1 base. In DNA, the CDR3 is TGTGCCAGCAGTAAGACAGGGTTCAGCAATCAGCCCCAGCATTTT. Translating gives CASSKTGFSNQPQHF.

V usage is TRBV11-2 and J usage is TRBJ1-2; D gene uncertain. V dropped 6 bases and J dropped 3 bases, with 11 bases sitting between them. CDR1 and CDR2 from the germline V gene are SGHAT and FQNNGV. The CDR3 consists of 13 residues. The CDR3 sequence: CASRPVGDYGYTF. Here the CDR3 DNA reads TGTGCCAGCAGGCCTGTCGGGGACTATGGCTACACCTTC. The variable domain in full, with the rest retrieved from reference TRBV11-2 and TRBJ1-2, is EAGVAQSPRYKIIEKRQSVAFWCNPISGHATLYWYQQILGQGPKLLIQFQNNGVVDDSQLPKDRFSAERLKGVDSTLKIQPAKLEDSAVYLCASRPVGDYGYTFGSGTRLTVV.

This chain uses TRBV5-1 with TRBJ1-2; the D gene is possibly TRBD1 (5 bases). The germline gives CDR1 SGHRS, CDR2 YFSETQ. V gave up 4 bases and J gave up 4 bases, with 17 bases separating them. The CDR3 sequence is 15 residues long. CDR3 DNA sequence: TGCGCCAGCAGCAGTGGGAGGGGCGGAAGCTATGGCTACACCTTC. Translating gives CASSSGRGGSYGYTF. Drawing the rest from reference TRBV5-1 and TRBJ1-2, the complete variable domain is KAGVTQTPRYLIKTRGQQVTLSCSPISGHRSVSWYQQTPGQGLQFLFEYFSETQRNKGNFPGRFSGRQFSNSRSEMNVSTLELGDSALYLCASSSGRGGSYGYTFGSGTRLTVV.

The chain links TRBV7-9 to TRBJ2-5, with 7 positions matching TRBD1. The V and J ends lost 5 bases and 3 bases, in that order; junction bases with no gene match: 6. Looked up from germline, CDR1 is SEHNR and CDR2 is FQNEAQ (reference sequence). The CDR3 runs to 14 residues. CDR3 nucleotide sequence: TGTGCCAGCAGCCAGGACAGGTTTGAAGAGACCCAGTACTTC. Translated: CASSQDRFEETQYF.

This clone occurred a few times. V is TRBV7-2 and J is TRBJ1-1; 9 nucleotides agree with TRBD1. Germline CDR1 reads SGHTA; CDR2 reads FQGNSA. V lost 4 bases, J lost 4 bases, and 7 bases stayed unmatched. The CDR3 contains 15 residues. The CDR3 loop is CASSSRGQGGTEAFF. As DNA, the CDR3 is TGTGCCAGCAGCTCTAGGGGACAGGGTGGCACTGAAGCTTTCTTT.

J is TRBJ1-6 and V is TRBV15; 10 bases agree with TRBD1. The CDR3 length is 16 residues. CDR1 LNHNV and CDR2 YYDKDF come from the germline V gene (reference sequence). V shed 2 bases, J shed 7 bases, and the junction held 5 bases outside the gene matches. CDR3 coding DNA: TGTGCCACCAGCAGACCGGACAGGGGGTCGAATTCACCCCTCCACTTT. Translation: CATSRPDRGSNSPLHF.

This chain's CDR3 is CASSLGPLEANYGYTF. The DNA for the CDR3 is TGTGCCAGCAGCTTAGGGCCACTTGAGGCTAACTATGGCTACACCTTC. J is TRBJ1-2 and V is TRBV7-2; no firm D call. V was clipped by 1 base and J by 0 bases, with 12 bases between them. This CDR3 comprises 16 residues. Germline lookup yields CDR1 SGHTA and CDR2 FQGNSA.

The V gene is TRBV19, the J gene TRBJ1-1; D not resolved. V was clipped by 3 bases and J by 4 bases, with 12 bases between them. This CDR3 comprises 14 residues. From germline, CDR1 is LNHDA and CDR2 SQIVND (reference sequence). The CDR3: CASSIRGGATEAFF. DNA of the CDR3: TGTGCCAGTAGTATTCGCGGTGGTGCCACTGAAGCTTTCTTT.

The chain joins TRBV6-1 to TRBJ1-2; D gene uncertain. V lost 7 bases, J lost 4 bases, and 16 bases lay in between. Looked up from germline, CDR1 is MNHNS and CDR2 is SASEGT. The CDR3 consists of 14 residues. This chain's CDR3 is CASTYGSDGYGYTF. Here the CDR3 DNA reads TGTGCCAGCACCTACGGTAGCGACGGCTATGGCTACACCTTC.

The chain joins TRBV15 to TRBJ1-4, with D unclear. Trimming shortened V by 4 bases and J by 8 bases, and 17 bases separated the two germline ends. Germline values: CDR1 LNHNV, CDR2 YYDKDF (reference sequence). This CDR3 region has 15 residues. CDR3 loop: CATSISGIAGEKLFF. CDR3 nucleotides: TGTGCCACCAGCATTTCCGGAATAGCGGGCGAAAAACTGTTTTTT.

J is TRBJ1-1 and V is TRBV11-3, with no clear D. The V gene's germline CDR1 is SGHNT and CDR2 YENEEA. V was trimmed by 4 bases and J by 0 bases, leaving 6 bases between them. The CDR3 covers 13 residues. The CDR3 sequence: CASSSDLNTEAFF. DNA for the CDR3: TGTGCCAGCAGCTCAGACTTGAACACTGAAGCTTTCTTT.

The gene calls are TRBV6-1 and TRBJ2-7; D uncertain. This CDR3 comprises 10 residues. V was clipped by 6 bases and J by 6 bases, with 6 bases between them. From germline, CDR1 is MNHNS and CDR2 SASEGT. In nucleotides, the CDR3 is TGTGCCAGCAGCCTCCTCGAGCAGTACTTC. Its protein product is CASSLLEQYF.

The chain combines TRBV6-5 with TRBJ1-1, with D perhaps matching TRBD1 (5 bases). The V gene lost 5 bases and the J gene lost 10 bases, with 17 bases spanning the gap. The CDR3 has 13 amino acids. In germline, CDR1 is MNHEY, CDR2 SVGAGI. The CDR3 spells CASSPMGLKGAFF. The CDR3 DNA follows: TGTGCCAGCAGTCCTATGGGACTTAAGGGAGCTTTCTTT.

This chain links TRBV27 with TRBJ2-5, with 10 bases identical to TRBD2. V lost 4 bases to trimming and J lost 5 bases; unmatched junction nucleotides: 10. The CDR3 is 16 amino acids. CDR1 is MNHEY, CDR2 SMNVEV, per germline (reference sequence). The CDR3 DNA reads as TGTGCCAGCAGTTATCGAGCGGGGGGGCCGGAGGAGACCCAGTACTTC. This gives the protein CASSYRAGGPEETQYF.

The rearrangement links TRBV15 to TRBJ1-1, with no clear D. Germline V lookup: CDR1 LNHNV, CDR2 YYDKDF (reference sequence). This CDR3 is built from 16 residues. V lost 2 bases, J lost 1 base, and 14 bases lay in between. CDR3 protein: CATSRKREAQNTEAFF. The CDR3 DNA sequence: TGTGCCACCAGCAGAAAGCGGGAGGCCCAGAACACTGAAGCTTTCTTT.

This chain joins TRBV9 and TRBJ1-4; no firm D call. V was trimmed by 3 bases and J by 8 bases, leaving 20 bases between them. The CDR3 length is 16 residues. The germline V gene encodes CDR1 SGDLS and CDR2 YYNGEE. Here the CDR3 DNA reads TGTGCCAGCAGCGCACCGGGTGTCTCGGGGTTGGAAAAACTGTTTTTT. This codes for CASSAPGVSGLEKLFF.

This chain links TRBV5-1 with TRBJ1-2; D remains unclear. With 4 bases removed from V and 4 bases from J, the gap between germline ends came to 11 bases. Germline CDR1 and CDR2: SGHRS and YFSETQ. The CDR3 runs to 13 residues. The CDR3 sequence is CASSLERVYGYTF. In DNA form, the CDR3 reads TGCGCCAGCAGCCTAGAGAGGGTCTATGGCTACACCTTC. Supplemented by reference TRBV5-1 and TRBJ1-2, the full variable domain reads KAGVTQTPRYLIKTRGQQVTLSCSPISGHRSVSWYQQTPGQGLQFLFEYFSETQRNKGNFPGRFSGRQFSNSRSEMNVSTLELGDSALYLCASSLERVYGYTFGSGTRLTVV.

The chain is built from TRBV7-2 and TRBJ2-1; perhaps TRBD2 as D (6 bases). The CDR3 extends over 15 amino acids. Germline V lookup: CDR1 SGHTA, CDR2 FQGNSA. V was trimmed by 2 bases and J by 10 bases, leaving 18 bases between them. The CDR3: CASSLTGTGGLEQFF. CDR3 nucleotide sequence: TGTGCCAGCAGCTTAACCGGGACCGGAGGGTTAGAGCAGTTCTTC. The full variable domain, rest sourced from reference TRBV7-2 and TRBJ2-1, is GAGVSQSPSNKVTEKGKDVELRCDPISGHTALYWYRQSLGQGLEFLIYFQGNSAPDKSGLPSDRFSAERTGGSVSTLTIQRTQQEDSAVYLCASSLTGTGGLEQFFGPGTRLTVL.